A selection of T cell receptor beta chains follows, all from one sample in a study of blood T cell repertoires in COVID-19. Sequencing was performed with immunoSEQ multiplex PCR; in TCRdb, only in-frame clones are kept and a portion is missing. Of some 150,000 clones in the sample, roughly 79% are singletons; the top ten hold over 7.5%. Sequencing was done on a sample of peripheral blood. These receptors all come from a woman in her sixties with active or convalescent COVID-19. Each CDR3 is given with its conserved first and last residue. A D gene is named only where the DNA matches it firmly. Only part of the rows carry a size: once, few, many, or a class if the clone is expanded.

D gene	V gene	J gene	clone size	CDR3 protein	CDR3 DNA
.	TRBV3-1/TRBV3-2	TRBJ1-2	.	CASSPTASGLSTYGYTF	TGTGCCAGCAGCCCAACCGCCTCGGGACTAAGCACCTATGGCTACACCTTC
TRBD1	TRBV27	TRBJ2-3	once	CASSFLDRGRSLDTQYF	TGTGCCAGCAGTTTCCTGGACAGGGGTCGGTCGTTGGATACGCAGTATTTT
.	TRBV5-5	TRBJ1-2	.	CASSSGDYGYTF	TGTGCCAGCAGCTCAGGGGACTATGGCTACACCTTC
.	TRBV10-3	TRBJ2-2	.	CAISLNPPGENTGELFF	TGTGCCATCAGCCTCAATCCGCCCGGGGAGAACACCGGGGAGCTGTTTTTT
.	TRBV13	TRBJ1-6	.	CASSLVSGLRSPLHF	TGTGCCAGCAGCTTAGTGAGCGGCTTGAGATCACCCCTCCACTTT
TRBD1	TRBV11-2	TRBJ2-2	.	CASSLLTGRNTGELFF	TGTGCCAGCAGCTTATTGACAGGGAGGAACACCGGGGAGCTGTTTTTT
TRBD1	TRBV5-1	TRBJ1-2	.	CASSAGTGEYGYTF	TGCGCCAGCAGCGCCGGGACAGGGGAGTATGGCTACACCTTC
TRBD1	TRBV6-1	TRBJ1-5	.	CASRGQGVNQPQHF	TGTGCCAGCAGGGGACAGGGGGTTAATCAGCCCCAGCATTTT
.	TRBV5-5	TRBJ2-5	few	CASSLVPRETQYF	TGTGCCAGCAGCTTGGTTCCACGGGAGACCCAGTACTTC
TRBD1	TRBV6-1	TRBJ1-6	.	CASSEGQGGSPLHF	TGTGCCAGCAGTGAGGGACAGGGTGGCTCACCCCTCCACTTT
TRBD1	TRBV6-6	TRBJ1-5	.	CATFPGQGRYNQPQHF	TGTGCCACTTTCCCGGGACAGGGCAGGTATAATCAGCCCCAGCATTTT
.	TRBV19	TRBJ1-3	once	CASSEPLVAGNTIYF	TGTGCCAGTAGTGAACCTCTGGTGGCCGGAAACACCATATATTTT
TRBD1	TRBV6-2/TRBV6-3	TRBJ1-6	.	CASSWRQGVDSPLHF	TGTGCCAGCAGTTGGAGGCAGGGGGTAGATTCACCCCTCCACTTT
.	TRBV29-1	TRBJ1-1	.	CSVIRQATTEAFF	TGCAGCGTAATTCGACAGGCTACCACTGAAGCTTTCTTT
TRBD2	TRBV7-2	TRBJ2-1	.	CASSLASSGSSYNEQFF	TGTGCCAGCAGCCTAGCCTCTAGCGGCAGCTCCTACAATGAGCAGTTCTTC
.	TRBV7-6	TRBJ1-5	.	CASSLVGRNQPQHF	TGTGCCAGCAGCTTAGTTGGGAGAAATCAGCCCCAGCATTTT
TRBD1	TRBV30	TRBJ2-3	.	CAWSPLRGLTDTQYF	TGTGCCTGGAGTCCCCTGAGGGGGCTTACAGATACGCAGTATTTT
TRBD2	TRBV3-1/TRBV3-2	TRBJ2-3	.	CASSSRLAGGPYGDTQYF	TGTGCCAGCAGCTCCAGACTAGCGGGGGGGCCGTATGGAGATACGCAGTATTTT
.	TRBV7-8	TRBJ2-7	.	CASSRRELAHEQYF	TGTGCCAGCAGCCGCCGGGAATTGGCCCACGAGCAGTACTTC
.	TRBV19	TRBJ1-1	.	CASSTGEGDTEAFF	TGTGCCAGTAGTACAGGGGAGGGGGACACTGAAGCTTTCTTT
TRBD2	TRBV20-1	TRBJ2-3	few	CSASRLAGYTDTQYF	TGCAGTGCTAGTAGGCTAGCGGGCTACACAGATACGCAGTATTTT
.	TRBV20-1	TRBJ2-5	.	CSAVSGETQYF	TGCAGTGCCGTTAGCGGCGAGACCCAGTACTTC
.	TRBV21-1	TRBJ1-4	.	CASSKGRVTGENEKLFF	TGTGCCAGCAGCAAAGGCCGAGTGACAGGAGAAAATGAAAAACTGTTTTTT
TRBD1	TRBV7-8	TRBJ2-5	few	CASSRQGAHMETQYF	TGTGCCAGCAGCCGCCAGGGGGCTCATATGGAGACCCAGTACTTC
.	TRBV6-5	TRBJ2-1	.	CASSKQETSYNEQFF	TGTGCCAGCAGTAAACAGGAGACCTCCTACAATGAGCAGTTCTTC
TRBD1	TRBV30	TRBJ1-4	.	CAWMAYRDPGQQTNEKLFF	TGTGCCTGGATGGCGTATCGGGACCCGGGACAGCAAACTAATGAAAAACTGTTTTTT
.	TRBV6-5	TRBJ1-5	.	CASSQTGGSNQPQHF	TGTGCCAGCAGTCAAACCGGCGGAAGCAATCAGCCCCAGCATTTT
.	TRBV19	TRBJ2-1	.	CASSMRGTTRYNEQFF	TGTGCCAGTAGTATGAGGGGGACAACCCGATACAATGAGCAGTTCTTC
TRBD1	TRBV10-1	TRBJ2-1	.	CASSGGTGVAFF	TGCGCCAGCAGTGGGGGAACAGGGGTGGCGTTCTTC
.	TRBV11-2	TRBJ1-2	.	CASSLGPGTQEYGYTF	TGTGCCAGCAGCTTAGGTCCCGGGACACAGGAATATGGCTACACCTTC
TRBD1	TRBV6-5	TRBJ1-6	.	CASRSPGQPNSPLHF	TGTGCCAGCAGGTCTCCGGGACAGCCTAATTCACCCCTCCACTTT
.	TRBV5-1	TRBJ2-2	.	CASRGGKGTGELFF	TGCGCCAGCAGGGGCGGGAAGGGCACCGGGGAGCTGTTTTTT
.	TRBV20-1	TRBJ2-1	.	CSAASNEQFF	TGCAGTGCGGCCTCGAACGAGCAGTTCTTC
.	TRBV18	TRBJ1-6	.	CASSAQSSYNSPLHF	TGTGCCAGCTCAGCACAGAGCTCCTATAATTCACCCCTCCACTTT
.	TRBV27	TRBJ2-5	.	CASSSAGIRETQYF	TGTGCCAGCAGTTCCGCAGGGATTCGGGAGACCCAGTACTTC
TRBD1	TRBV7-2	TRBJ1-2	.	CASSPRGQGSYGYTF	TGTGCCAGCAGCCCGAGAGGACAGGGGAGCTATGGCTACACCTTC
TRBD1	TRBV7-2	TRBJ1-1	.	CASSFKGTGGGNTEAFF	TGTGCCAGCAGCTTCAAAGGGACAGGGGGCGGGAACACTGAAGCTTTCTTT
.	TRBV2	TRBJ1-6	.	CASSATGPINSPLHF	TGTGCCAGCAGTGCAACAGGGCCCATCAATTCACCCCTCCACTTT
TRBD1	TRBV5-4	TRBJ1-4	.	CASSLNRGTNEKLFF	TGTGCCAGCAGCCTCAACAGGGGAACTAATGAAAAACTGTTTTTT
TRBD2	TRBV6-1	TRBJ2-3	.	CASSEAIAGGPTDTQYF	TGTGCCAGCAGTGAAGCAATAGCGGGGGGACCCACAGATACGCAGTATTTT
TRBD1	TRBV18	TRBJ1-2	.	CASSPVAGGADYGYTF	TGTGCCAGCTCACCGGTCGCAGGGGGCGCGGACTATGGCTACACCTTC
.	TRBV7-8	TRBJ2-3	.	CASSLVSGASTDTQYF	TGTGCCAGCAGCTTAGTTAGCGGAGCTAGCACAGATACGCAGTATTTT
TRBD2	TRBV7-2	TRBJ2-1	.	CASSAHSLAGGENEQFF	TGTGCCAGCAGCGCACATTCCCTAGCGGGAGGTGAAAATGAGCAGTTCTTC
TRBD1	TRBV19	TRBJ1-5	.	CASSSGQGGNQPQHF	TGTGCCAGTAGCTCCGGACAGGGAGGCAATCAGCCCCAGCATTTT
.	TRBV11-2	TRBJ2-7	.	CASSPLAPYEQYF	TGTGCCAGCAGCCCCCTGGCCCCCTACGAGCAGTACTTC
.	TRBV7-9	TRBJ2-5	.	CASSLPSGQETQYF	TGTGCCAGCAGCTTACCGTCCGGGCAAGAGACCCAGTACTTC
.	TRBV10-2	TRBJ2-1	.	CASSDVGGASEQFF	TGCGCCAGCAGTGATGTAGGGGGGGCCAGTGAGCAGTTCTTC
.	TRBV6-2/TRBV6-3	TRBJ2-7	.	CASSYKSGSYEQYF	TGTGCCAGCAGTTATAAGAGCGGTTCCTACGAGCAGTACTTC
TRBD1	TRBV29-1	TRBJ2-7	.	CSVAEGTGRNEQYF	TGCAGCGTCGCCGAGGGGACAGGGAGGAACGAGCAGTACTTC
TRBD2	TRBV7-2	TRBJ2-3	.	CASSSLAGPDTQYF	TGTGCCAGCAGCAGCCTAGCGGGACCAGATACGCAGTATTTT
TRBD1	TRBV2	TRBJ1-1	once	CASSRTGEGTEAFF	TGTGCCAGCAGCCGGACAGGGGAGGGTACTGAAGCTTTCTTT
.	TRBV4-1	TRBJ1-4	medium-sized	CASSQEKQGNIATNEKLFF	TGCGCCAGCAGCCAAGAAAAGCAGGGAAATATTGCAACTAATGAAAAACTGTTTTTT
.	TRBV6-5	TRBJ1-1	.	CASKEGLEPNTEAFF	TGTGCCAGCAAAGAGGGTTTGGAGCCGAACACTGAAGCTTTCTTT
TRBD1	TRBV3-1/TRBV3-2	TRBJ1-1	.	CASRRDSGTEAFF	TGTGCCAGCAGACGGGACAGTGGGACTGAAGCTTTCTTT
.	TRBV5-5	TRBJ1-4	.	CASSDRPDEKLFF	TGTGCCAGCAGCGACAGACCAGATGAAAAACTGTTTTTT